Listed below are T cell receptor beta chains from one sample, sequenced in a study of cytomegalovirus exposure and HLA in healthy donors. Sequencing used immunoSEQ multiplex PCR; TCRdb keeps in-frame clones, though not all of them. The table lists about 140,000 clones, roughly 73% of them singletons. Sequencing was done on a sample of PBMCs. These receptors were obtained from a man in his late teens or twenties in good health and CMV-seropositive. Each CDR3 is given with its conserved first and last residue. D genes are given only for firm matches. Clone size is not always given. Where it is, it says once, few, many or a class for expanded clones.

TRBJ2-1	-	TRBV13	few	TGTGCCAGCAGGGTTGGGACTTCCCCCTTCTTC	CASRVGTSPFF
TRBJ2-7	-	TRBV7-2	-	TGTGCCAGCAGCTTAGCGGCCCTCGACAGATACGAGCAGTACTTC	CASSLAALDRYEQYF
TRBJ2-5	TRBD2	TRBV11-1	-	TGTGCCAGCAGCGCCCCCGGGACTAGCGGGAGGGCGGGGGAGACCCAGTACTTC	CASSAPGTSGRAGETQYF
TRBJ2-3	TRBD2	TRBV7-9	few	TGTGCCAGCAGCCTCGACGGACTAGACGCAGATACGCAGTATTTT	CASSLDGLDADTQYF
TRBJ1-6	-	TRBV7-2	once	TGTGCCAGCAGCTTAGGATGGGCAGGTGGAAATAATTCACCCCTCCACTTT	CASSLGWAGGNNSPLHF
TRBJ2-5	-	TRBV5-4	-	TGTGCCAGCAGCAAACTAGAGACCCAGTACTTC	CASSKLETQYF
TRBJ1-4	-	TRBV18	-	TGTGCCAGCTCGCCTCAGGAGGTTAATGAAAAACTGTTTTTT	CASSPQEVNEKLFF
TRBJ1-2	-	TRBV29-1	-	TGCAGCGTTGGGATGGAGTACACTTCTAACTATGGCTACACCTTC	CSVGMEYTSNYGYTF
TRBJ2-1	-	TRBV28	once	TGTGCCAGCAGTTTACTTGGGGAGATATACAATGAGCAGTTCTTC	CASSLLGEIYNEQFF
TRBJ2-7	-	TRBV14	-	TGTGCCAGCAGCCAAGAAGGGGGGGGACTGGGCGAGCAGTACTTC	CASSQEGGGLGEQYF
TRBJ2-1	-	TRBV7-9	-	TGTGCCAGCAGCAGGGCGGACAACTCCTACAATGAGCAGTTCTTC	CASSRADNSYNEQFF
TRBJ1-1	-	TRBV7-8	-	TGTGCCAGCAGCTTAGCTCGCAGGGACACTGAAGCTTTCTTT	CASSLARRDTEAFF
TRBJ2-1	TRBD2	TRBV5-4	few	TGTGCCAGCAGCCAGGGACTAGCGGAGTTAAATGAGCAGTTCTTC	CASSQGLAELNEQFF
TRBJ1-2	TRBD1	TRBV20-1	few	TGCAGTGCTCACGACAGGGATGGCTACACCTTC	CSAHDRDGYTF
TRBJ2-7	TRBD1	TRBV6-1	-	TGTGCCAGCAGTGAACTGGGACAGTACTCCTACGAGCAGTACTTC	CASSELGQYSYEQYF
TRBJ1-5	-	TRBV6-5	-	TGTGCCAGCAGTTCTATCGAACCCCAGCATTTT	CASSSIEPQHF
TRBJ2-7	-	TRBV6-5	-	TGTGCCAGCAGTTCTAGTGGGGGCGGAACCTACGAGCAGTACTTC	CASSSSGGGTYEQYF
TRBJ2-3	-	TRBV5-6	-	TGTGCCAGCAGCTTGGGGCGTGGAGGCACAGATACGCAGTATTTT	CASSLGRGGTDTQYF
TRBJ2-1	TRBD2	TRBV7-6	-	TGTGCCAGCAGCTTAAGATGGGAGGGACTACAACCGACCAACTACAATGAGCAGTTCTTC	CASSLRWEGLQPTNYNEQFF
TRBJ2-7	TRBD2	TRBV5-5	-	TGTGCCAGCAGCTCCTTAACTAGCGGGAGCTCCTACGAGCAGTACTTC	CASSSLTSGSSYEQYF
TRBJ1-5	-	TRBV7-9	-	TGTTCCAGCAGCGAAGGGGATCAGCCCCAGCATTTT	CSSSEGDQPQHF
TRBJ2-3	-	TRBV10-1	-	TGCGCCAGCAGTACCAGTGACAGAGATACGCAGTATTTT	CASSTSDRDTQYF
TRBJ1-1	-	TRBV6-5	-	TGTGCCAGCAGAACAATTCGGGAGAGGAACACTGAAGCTTTCTTT	CASRTIRERNTEAFF
TRBJ2-5	-	TRBV7-2	-	TGTGCCAGCAGCTTAAACCGGGAGACCCAGTACTTC	CASSLNRETQYF
TRBJ2-1	TRBD2	TRBV7-9	few	TGTGCCAGCAGCTTAGGGGGTAGCGGGTTATTATACAATGAGCAGTTCTTC	CASSLGGSGLLYNEQFF
TRBJ2-2	-	TRBV25-1	-	TGTGCCAGCACGCGGGACTTTACCGGGGAGCTGTTTTTT	CASTRDFTGELFF
TRBJ2-7	TRBD2	TRBV5-1	-	TGCGCCAGCAGCTTCCCTAGCGGGAGGGGCGACGAGCAGTACTTC	CASSFPSGRGDEQYF
TRBJ2-7	TRBD2	TRBV4-2	once	TGTGCCAGCAGCCAAGAGTTGGGACTAGCGGACTCAGGCGAGCAGTACTTC	CASSQELGLADSGEQYF
TRBJ2-7	TRBD1	TRBV27	few	TGTGCCAGCAGACAGGGACAGCTCTACGCCGAGCAGTACTTC	CASRQGQLYAEQYF
TRBJ2-6	TRBD2	TRBV27	few	TGTGCCAGCAGTAAAGGTCGGGGCGGGAGATTCTCCGGGGCCAACGTCCTGACTTTC	CASSKGRGGRFSGANVLTF
TRBJ1-1	-	TRBV6-1	-	TGTGCCAGCAGTGAACGCAGGGGAGAGATGAACACTGAAGCTTTCTTT	CASSERRGEMNTEAFF
TRBJ1-1	-	TRBV30	-	TGTGCCTGGAGCAACGCAGGGGTGGGCATGAACACTGAAGCTTTCTTT	CAWSNAGVGMNTEAFF
TRBJ1-2	-	TRBV7-9	-	TGTGCCAGCAGCCCAGGGAAGGGCTACACCTTC	CASSPGKGYTF
TRBJ2-7	TRBD2	TRBV9	-	TGTGCCAGCAGCCCCGGGGGGGCGACAGTTTACGAGCAGTACTTC	CASSPGGATVYEQYF
TRBJ1-1	-	TRBV5-4	-	TGTGCCAGCAGCCACGGACCGCGGGGCGGGAACACTGAAGCTTTCTTT	CASSHGPRGGNTEAFF
TRBJ1-1	-	TRBV7-6	-	TGTGCCAGCAGCCCCGGACAGAACACTGAAGCTTTCTTT	CASSPGQNTEAFF
TRBJ1-2	-	TRBV19	-	TGTGCCAACATGAACGGGAGGAGGTATAACTATGGCTACACCTTC	CANMNGRRYNYGYTF
TRBJ1-1	-	TRBV30	-	TGTGCCCGGAGTGCACGACCCCGGGCGGCGGGCACTGAAGCTTTCTTT	CARSARPRAAGTEAFF